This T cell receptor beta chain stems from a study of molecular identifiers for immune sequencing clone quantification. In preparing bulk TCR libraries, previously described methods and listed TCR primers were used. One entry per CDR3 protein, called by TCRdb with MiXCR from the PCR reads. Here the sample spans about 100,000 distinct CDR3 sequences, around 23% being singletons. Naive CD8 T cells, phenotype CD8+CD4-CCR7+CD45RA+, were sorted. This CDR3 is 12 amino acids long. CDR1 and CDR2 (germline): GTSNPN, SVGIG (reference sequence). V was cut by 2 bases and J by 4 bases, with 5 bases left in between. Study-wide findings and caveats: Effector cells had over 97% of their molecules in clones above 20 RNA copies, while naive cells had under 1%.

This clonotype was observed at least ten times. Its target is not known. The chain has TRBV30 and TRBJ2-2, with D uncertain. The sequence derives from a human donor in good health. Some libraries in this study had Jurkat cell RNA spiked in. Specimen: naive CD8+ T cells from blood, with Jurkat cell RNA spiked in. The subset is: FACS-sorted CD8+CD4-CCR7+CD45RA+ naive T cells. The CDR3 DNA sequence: TGTGCCTGGAGTACAGCCACCGGGGAGCTGTTTTTT. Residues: CAWSTATGELFF.